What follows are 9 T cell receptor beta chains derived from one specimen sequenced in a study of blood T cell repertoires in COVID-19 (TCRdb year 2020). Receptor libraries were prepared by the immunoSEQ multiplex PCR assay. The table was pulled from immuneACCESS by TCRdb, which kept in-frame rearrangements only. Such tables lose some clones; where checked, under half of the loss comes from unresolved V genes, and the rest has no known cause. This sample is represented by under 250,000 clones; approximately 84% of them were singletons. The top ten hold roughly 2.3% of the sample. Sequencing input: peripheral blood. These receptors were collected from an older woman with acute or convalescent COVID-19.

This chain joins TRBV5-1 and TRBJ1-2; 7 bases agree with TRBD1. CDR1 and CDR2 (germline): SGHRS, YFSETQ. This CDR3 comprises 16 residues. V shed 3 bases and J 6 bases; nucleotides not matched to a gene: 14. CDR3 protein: CASSWGVTGEENGYTF. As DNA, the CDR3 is TGCGCCAGCAGCTGGGGGGTAACAGGGGAGGAAAATGGCTACACCTTC.

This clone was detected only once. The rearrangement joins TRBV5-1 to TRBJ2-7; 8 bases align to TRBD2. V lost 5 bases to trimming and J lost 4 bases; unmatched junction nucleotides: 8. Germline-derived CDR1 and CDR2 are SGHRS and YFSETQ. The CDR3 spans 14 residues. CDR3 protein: CASSLAGSMYEQYF. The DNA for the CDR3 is TGCGCCAGCAGTCTAGCGGGCTCGATGTACGAGCAGTACTTC.

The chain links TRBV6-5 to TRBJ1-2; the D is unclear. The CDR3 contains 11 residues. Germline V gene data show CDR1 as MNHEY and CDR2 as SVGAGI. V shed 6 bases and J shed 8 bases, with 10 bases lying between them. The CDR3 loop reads CASRTLGGYTF. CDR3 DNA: TGTGCCAGCAGGACCCTAGGCGGCTACACCTTC.

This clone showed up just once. This CDR3 is CASSPRSRNTDTQYF. CDR3 DNA sequence: TGTGCCAGCAGCCCCCGGAGTCGCAACACAGATACGCAGTATTTT. This chain links TRBV3-1 (or the pseudogene TRBV3-2) with TRBJ2-3; no reliable D call. This CDR3 has 15 amino acids. V was cut by 4 bases and J by 2 bases, with 13 bases left in between. Germline CDR1 and CDR2: LGHDT and YNNKEL (reference sequence).

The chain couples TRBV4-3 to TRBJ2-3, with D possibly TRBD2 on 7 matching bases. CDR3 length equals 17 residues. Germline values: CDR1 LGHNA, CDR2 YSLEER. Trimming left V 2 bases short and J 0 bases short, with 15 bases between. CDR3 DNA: TGCGCCAGCAGCCAATCTAGGGGGGGTTCTAGCACAGATACGCAGTATTTT. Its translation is CASSQSRGGSSTDTQYF.

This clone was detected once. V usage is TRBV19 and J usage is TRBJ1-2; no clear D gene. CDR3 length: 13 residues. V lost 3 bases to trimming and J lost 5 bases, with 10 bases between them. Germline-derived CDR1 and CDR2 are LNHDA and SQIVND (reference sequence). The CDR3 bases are TGTGCCAGTAGTATTGGAGCGGAGTATGGCTACACCTTC. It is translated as CASSIGAEYGYTF.

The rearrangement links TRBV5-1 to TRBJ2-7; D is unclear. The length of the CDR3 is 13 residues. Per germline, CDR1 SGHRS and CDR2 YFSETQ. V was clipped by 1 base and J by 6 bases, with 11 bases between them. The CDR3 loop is CASSLYASVEQYF. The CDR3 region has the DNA TGCGCCAGCAGCTTGTACGCTAGTGTCGAGCAGTACTTC.

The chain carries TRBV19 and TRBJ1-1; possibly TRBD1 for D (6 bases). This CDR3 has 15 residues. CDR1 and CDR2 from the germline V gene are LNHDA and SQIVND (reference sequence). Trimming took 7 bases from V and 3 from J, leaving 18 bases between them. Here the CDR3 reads CASIFRRKGDTEAFF. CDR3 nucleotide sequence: TGTGCCAGTATTTTCAGGAGAAAGGGGGACACTGAAGCTTTCTTT.

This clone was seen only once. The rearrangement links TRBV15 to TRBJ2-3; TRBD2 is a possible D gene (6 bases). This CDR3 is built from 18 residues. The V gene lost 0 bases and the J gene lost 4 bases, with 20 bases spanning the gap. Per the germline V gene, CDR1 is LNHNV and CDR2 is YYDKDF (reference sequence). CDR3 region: CATSRDGLAGPKADTQYF. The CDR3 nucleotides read TGTGCCACCAGCAGAGACGGTTTGGCGGGGCCAAAGGCAGATACGCAGTATTTT.